This TCR beta chain was captured by sequencing in a study of patients and donors after allogeneic stem cell transplantation. The CDR3 totals 13 residues. The V gene lost 7 bases and the J gene lost 3 bases, with 12 bases spanning the gap. Germline loops: CDR1 MNHNS, CDR2 SASEGT. This clonotype has more than one count but fewer than ten. TCRdb re-called the RT-PCR reads through MiXCR, storing one row per CDR3 protein. The data show about a million distinct CDR3 sequences, roughly 18% seen once. The TCR comes from a human donor who was either an allogeneic HSCT recipient or a stem cell or donor lymphocyte infusion donor (not recorded which). It is not recorded whose cells these are; they may come from a transplant donor. This sequence joins TRBV6-1 and TRBJ1-1; D ambiguous. The sequencing input was blood, either unsorted or a sorted T cell fraction (not recorded which). CDR3 bases: TGTGCCAGCACCCCACAGCTGTACACTGAAGCTTTCTTT. It encodes CASTPQLYTEAFF.